The subject of this entry is one T cell receptor (beta chain). The antigen is not known. This record comes from a study of OX40 agonist ivuxolimab in advanced cancers. Across the whole study: Checkpoint inhibitors had been given previously to 40% of patients. Broader study findings: With doses of 0.1 to 3.0 mg/kg, CD4+ and CD8+ blood T cells had undergone clonal expansion by week 6. In a subset of nonresponders, normalized T-cell clonal expansion was also low.

Exclusion applied to patients with autoimmune disease history or systemic immunosuppression. TCRdb's table, derived via immunoSEQ multiplex PCR, lists solely in-frame clones and lacks some. This table holds fewer than 85,000 clones, approximately 90% found once. CDR1 is SGDLS, CDR2 YYNGEE, per germline. The CDR3 sequence is 15 residues long. Trimming took off 0 bases at V and 3 bases at J, with 12 bases between the two ends. This clonotype originated in an adult with an advanced solid tumor such as melanoma, head and neck, liver or kidney cancer. The material was CD4+ or CD8+ T cells sorted from blood, obtained in a trial of the OX40 agonist ivuxolimab. This sequence joins TRBV9 and TRBJ1-2, with D possibly TRBD1 on 6 matching bases. CDR3 in DNA: TGTGCCAGCAGCGTAGGGACAGAGGTGCACTATGGCTACACCTTC. Translating it yields CASSVGTEVHYGYTF.